This T cell receptor (beta chain) was sequenced for a study of brain metastases from non-small cell lung cancer. The ends lost 4 bases at V and 5 bases at J; junction bases unmatched: 5. The germline CDR1 and CDR2 sequences are SGHNT and YYREEE (reference sequence). This CDR3 comprises 14 residues. Here immunoSEQ multiplex PCR was the method, and the copy in TCRdb shows in-frame clones only, minus some. The repertoire consists of about 2,600 clones, with 84% occurring once and the leading ten covering just under 40%. Sequencing used tissue from a brain metastasis. The V call is TRBV5-4, the J call TRBJ1-5, with 8 positions matching TRBD1. The sequence was collected from a donor over 35 with non-small cell lung cancer. Here the CDR3 reads CASSTDRGDQPQHF. The CDR3 DNA reads as TGTGCCAGCAGCACCGACAGGGGCGATCAGCCCCAGCATTTT. Based on the CDR3 plus reference TRBV5-4 and TRBJ1-5, the full variable domain is ETGVTQSPTHLIKTRGQQVTLRCSSQSGHNTVSWYQQALGQGPQFIFQYYREEENGRGNFPPRFSGLQFPNYSSELNVNALELDDSALYLCASSTDRGDQPQHFGDGTRLSIL.